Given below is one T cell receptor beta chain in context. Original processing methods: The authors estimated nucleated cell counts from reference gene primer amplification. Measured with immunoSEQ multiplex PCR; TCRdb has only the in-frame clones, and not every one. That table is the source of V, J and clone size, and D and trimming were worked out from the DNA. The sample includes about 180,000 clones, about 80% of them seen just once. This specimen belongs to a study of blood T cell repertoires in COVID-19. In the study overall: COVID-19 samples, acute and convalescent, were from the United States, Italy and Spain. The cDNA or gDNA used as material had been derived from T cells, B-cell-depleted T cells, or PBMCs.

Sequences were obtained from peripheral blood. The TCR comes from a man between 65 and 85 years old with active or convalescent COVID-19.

In DNA, the CDR3 is TGTGCCAGCAGCCCACCGGGACAGTATGAAAAACTGTTTTTT. Translation: CASSPPGQYEKLFF. The chain uses TRBV3-1 (or the pseudogene TRBV3-2) and TRBJ1-4; 7 bases map to TRBD1. CDR1 is LGHDT and CDR2 is YNNKEL in the germline V gene (reference sequence). V gave up 4 bases and J gave up 6 bases; unmatched junction bases: 5. The CDR3 has 14 amino acids.